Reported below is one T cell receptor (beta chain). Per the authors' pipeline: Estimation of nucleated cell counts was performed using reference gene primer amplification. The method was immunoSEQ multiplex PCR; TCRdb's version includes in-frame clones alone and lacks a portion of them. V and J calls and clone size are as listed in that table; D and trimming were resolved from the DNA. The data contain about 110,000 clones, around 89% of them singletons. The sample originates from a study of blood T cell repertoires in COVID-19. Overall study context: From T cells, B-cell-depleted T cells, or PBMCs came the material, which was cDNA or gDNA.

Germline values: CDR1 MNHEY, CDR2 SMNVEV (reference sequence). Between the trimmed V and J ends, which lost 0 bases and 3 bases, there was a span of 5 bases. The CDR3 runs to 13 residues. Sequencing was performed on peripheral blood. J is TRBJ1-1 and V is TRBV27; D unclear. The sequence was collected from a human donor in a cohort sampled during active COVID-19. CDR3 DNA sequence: TGTGCCAGCAGTTTATCGCGGTACACTGAAGCTTTCTTT. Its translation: CASSLSRYTEAFF.